The clone carrying this T cell receptor (beta chain) was counted only a few times. Its matching antigen is unknown. The CDR3 runs 15 residues. Germline V gene lookup returns CDR1 SGHRS and CDR2 YFSETQ. Trimming took off 3 bases at V and 0 bases at J, with 10 bases between the two ends. The sample is drawn from a study of T-cell memory formation after mild COVID-19. TCRdb processed the 5' RACE reads anew with MiXCR; each CDR3 protein has one entry. The sample lists roughly 300,000 distinct CDR3 sequences, under 20% seen once, with 20% to 25% in the top ten. Broader study findings: CD4/CD8 balance characterized clones contracting day 15 to 85, and CD4+ skew characterized later expanders. The main location of contracting CD4+ clones was CM and EM, and that of contracting CD8+ clones was EMRA.

The chain links TRBV5-1 to TRBJ2-1; D is unclear. Sample: PBMCs or a T cell subset sorted from them (not recorded which). This TCR came from a man younger than 35 who had mild COVID-19 (a few samples of this study predate the infection). Cell type and time point are not known. CDR3 in DNA: TGCGCCAGCAGCTCCGCACAGAGCTCCTACAATGAGCAGTTCTTC. As protein: CASSSAQSSYNEQFF.